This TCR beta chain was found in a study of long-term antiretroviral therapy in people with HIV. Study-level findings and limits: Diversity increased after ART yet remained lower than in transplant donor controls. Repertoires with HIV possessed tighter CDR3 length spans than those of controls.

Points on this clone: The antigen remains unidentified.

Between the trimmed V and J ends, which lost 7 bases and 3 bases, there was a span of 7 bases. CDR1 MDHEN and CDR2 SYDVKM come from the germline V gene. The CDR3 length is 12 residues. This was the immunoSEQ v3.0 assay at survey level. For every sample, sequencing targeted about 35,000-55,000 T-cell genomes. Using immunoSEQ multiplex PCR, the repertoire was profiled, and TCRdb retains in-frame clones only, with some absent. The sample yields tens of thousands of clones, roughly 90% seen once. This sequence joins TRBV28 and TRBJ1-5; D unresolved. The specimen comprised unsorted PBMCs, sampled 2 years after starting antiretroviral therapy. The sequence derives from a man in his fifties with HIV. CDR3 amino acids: CASTIPNQPQHF. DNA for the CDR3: TGTGCCAGCACTATCCCCAATCAGCCCCAGCATTTT.